The entry below gives a single TCR beta chain sequence along with its context. Its matching antigen is unknown. Unique molecular identifiers were present on the cDNA, which also gained a universal primer site by template switching. TCRdb called the 5' RACE reads again in MiXCR, with one record for every CDR3 protein. The sample shows about 890,000 distinct CDR3 sequences, roughly 12% of them seen only once. The ends were cut back, 4 bases at V and 8 bases at J, with 17 bases in the middle. The CDR3 loop spans 14 amino acids. The germline gives CDR1 MDHEN, CDR2 SYDVKM. The data originate from a study of identical twins. General study findings and limits: Sequences that were beta out-of-frame showed weaker excess twin sharing. Abundant cord blood beta clonotypes carried fewer insertions; memory repertoires showed none.

This same sample was also part of a study on yellow fever vaccine responses in identical twins.

The sequence derives from a woman in her late teens or twenties in good health. The material sequenced was PBMCs. V is TRBV28 and J is TRBJ1-2; D not resolved. The CDR3 is CASSSVLSPGGYTF. The CDR3 DNA reads as TGTGCCAGCAGTTCGGTTTTGTCCCCGGGAGGCTACACCTTC.